This record covers a single TCR beta chain. The antigen remains unidentified. Here immunoSEQ multiplex PCR was the method, and the copy in TCRdb shows in-frame clones only, minus some. The sample lists approximately 4,400 clones; 83% were seen once. Cyclophosphamide on days +3 and +4 followed busulfan-fludarabine conditioning and a marrow graft. Trimming at V came to 5 bases and at J to 0 bases, leaving 9 bases not matched to a gene. Germline CDR1 is SGHTA and CDR2 is FQGNSA. The CDR3 spans 16 residues. This entry comes from a study of T cells after posttransplantation cyclophosphamide. Notes on the study in general: Skin or GI-infiltrating T cells shared few TRB sequences with blood. Donor-recipient repertoire similarity was low at 1-2 months, rising over year one. TRB clonality was highly associated with recipient CMV seropositivity and reactivation.

Sequencing used CD4+ T cells sorted from blood, obtained almost 250 days after a stem cell transplant with posttransplant cyclophosphamide. The chain combines TRBV7-2 with TRBJ1-2, with 7 bases aligning to TRBD1. The TCR was taken from a male patient aged 25 to 39 who received an allogeneic stem cell transplant from a related donor, was CMV-positive, and had no GVHD. Some T cells may be supplied by the graft donor. The CDR3 DNA reads TGTGCCAGCAGCGCTAGACAGGGACAGACTAACTATGGCTACACCTTC. Translating it yields CASSARQGQTNYGYTF.